These 10 T cell receptor beta chains were sequenced from one sample in a study of early stage breast cancer tumors. Sequencing used immunoSEQ multiplex PCR; TCRdb keeps in-frame clones, though not all of them. Found here are 25,000 to 35,000 clones, roughly four fifths of them singletons; the top ten hold around 9.1%. The sample taken for sequencing was breast tumor tissue. All receptors come from a person between 30 and 45 years old with breast cancer.

V usage is TRBV15 and J usage is TRBJ2-5; D is unresolved. V was shortened by 3 bases and J by 5 bases, with 4 bases between the two germline ends. This CDR3 is 11 amino acids long. Germline CDR1 and CDR2: LNHNV and YYDKDF (reference sequence). CDR3 in DNA: TGTGCCACCAGCAGCGGGGAGACCCAGTACTTC. This encodes CATSSGETQYF.

Notes on this clone: Germline is not matched at one junction end, which may reflect a read error. V gene TRBV11-3 combines with J gene TRBJ1-2, with TRBD1 matching 7 bases. Germline V gives CDR1 SGHNT, CDR2 YENEEA. CDR3 length equals 12 residues. CDR3 region: CASSLDEDRPSF. Here the CDR3 DNA reads TGTGCCAGCAGCTTAGATGAGGACAGGCCTTCCTTC. Full variable domain (remainder filled in from reference TRBV11-3 and TRBJ1-2): EAGVVQSPRYKIIEKKQPVAFWCNPISGHNTLYWYLQNLGQGPELLIRYENEEAVDDSQLPKDRFSAERLKGVDSTLKIQPAELGDSAVYLCASSLDEDRPSFGSGTRLTVV.

This chain uses TRBV19 with TRBJ2-1, with 10 bases aligning to TRBD2. This CDR3 region has 14 residues. Germline V gene lookup returns CDR1 LNHDA and CDR2 SQIVND (reference sequence). V shed 5 bases, J shed 5 bases, and the junction held 3 bases outside the gene matches. The CDR3 sequence: CASSLAGVNNEQFF. In DNA form, the CDR3 reads TGTGCCAGTAGTCTAGCGGGAGTAAACAATGAGCAGTTCTTC.

The chain employs TRBV27 and TRBJ2-6, with 10 bases that match TRBD1. This CDR3 is built from 18 residues. V shed 0 bases and J 0 bases; nucleotides not matched to a gene: 2. Germline V gives CDR1 MNHEY, CDR2 SMNVEV (reference sequence). The CDR3: CASSLSGTGVSGANVLTF. The CDR3 DNA sequence: TGTGCCAGCAGTTTATCCGGGACAGGGGTCTCTGGGGCCAACGTCCTGACTTTC.

The rearrangement links TRBV10-3 to TRBJ2-2, with a tentative D call TRBD1 (6 bases). The CDR3 covers 13 residues. The V end lost 5 bases, the J end lost 3 bases, and 7 bases lay between the germline ends. The germline CDR1 and CDR2 sequences are ENHRY and SYGVKD. As DNA, the CDR3 is TGTGCCATCAGTAACAGGGACACCGGGGAGCTGTTTTTT. This translates into CAISNRDTGELFF.

The chain carries TRBV7-9 and TRBJ1-2, with unresolved D. The CDR3 totals 12 residues. The germline V gene encodes CDR1 SEHNR and CDR2 FQNEAQ (reference sequence). Trimming cost V 2 bases and J 8 bases, with 9 bases left between them. CDR3 region: CASSLTGRGYTF. CDR3 DNA sequence: TGTGCCAGCAGCTTAACCGGGAGGGGCTACACCTTC. Full variable domain (remainder filled in from reference TRBV7-9 and TRBJ1-2): DTGVSQNPRHKITKRGQNVTFRCDPISEHNRLYWYRQTLGQGPEFLTYFQNEAQLEKSRLLSDRFSAERPKGSFSTLEIQRTEQGDSAMYLCASSLTGRGYTFGSGTRLTVV.

This sequence joins TRBV5-6 and TRBJ2-3; 13 bases fit TRBD2. The CDR3 consists of 18 residues. V was pared by 6 bases and J by 3 bases, with 13 bases of the junction left unmatched. Germline V gene sequence: CDR1 SGHDT, CDR2 YYEEEE. As DNA, the CDR3 is TGTGCCAGCACAAGGTTGACGGGGACTAGCGGGATAACAGATACGCAGTATTTT. It encodes CASTRLTGTSGITDTQYF.

This clone was counted between two and nine times. V is TRBV29-1 and J is TRBJ2-4; 9 bases match TRBD1. Per the germline V gene, CDR1 is SQVTM and CDR2 is ANQGSEA. Trimming took 6 bases from V and 1 from J; bases not matched to a gene: 4. This CDR3 has 14 amino acids. The CDR3 loop is CSVEQGAAKNIQYF. The CDR3 DNA reads TGCAGCGTGGAACAGGGGGCGGCCAAAAACATTCAGTACTTC.

This clone was observed a handful of times. The V and J genes are TRBV19 and TRBJ2-5, with D possibly called TRBD1 or TRBD2 (6 bases each). V lost 2 bases to trimming and J lost 5 bases, with 12 bases between them. Germline CDR1 is LNHDA and CDR2 is SQIVND (reference sequence). The CDR3 extends over 14 amino acids. The CDR3 protein is CASSIPGARETQYF. The CDR3 DNA sequence: TGTGCCAGTAGTATACCGGGGGCCCGGGAGACCCAGTACTTC.

V and J are TRBV30 and TRBJ2-7; 8 positions agree with TRBD2. The CDR3 runs to 14 residues. Germline lookup yields CDR1 GTSNPN and CDR2 SVGIG (reference sequence). V dropped 5 bases and J dropped 8; count of bases not matched to a gene: 14. The CDR3 DNA is TGTGCCTGGTCCCCCGGGAGGGGCAGTTTGAAGCAGTACTTC. Protein: CAWSPGRGSLKQYF.